These T cell receptor beta chains were read from a single sample in a study of blood T cell repertoires in COVID-19. The assay was immunoSEQ multiplex PCR, and TCRdb's table has in-frame clones only and misses some. This sample has about 160,000 clones, with approximately 81% found just once. The source material was peripheral blood. The receptors were sampled from a man between 35 and 55 years old with acute or convalescent COVID-19. Each CDR3 is given with its conserved first and last residue. A D gene is named only where the DNA matches it firmly. Some rows mark clone size as missing; the rest say once, few, many or name a class of expanded clone.

j_gene	v_gene	abundance	d_gene	CDR3nt	CDR3aa
TRBJ1-5	TRBV21-1	NA	NA	TGTGCCAGCAGCAAAGGCGGTATTGATATCGGAAATCAGCCCCAGCATTTT	CASSKGGIDIGNQPQHF
TRBJ2-7	TRBV6-4	NA	TRBD1	TGTGCCAGCAGTGATCTTGGGGACAGAGACCCTTACGAGCAGTACTTC	CASSDLGDRDPYEQYF
TRBJ2-7	TRBV27	NA	NA	TGTGCCAGCTCGACAGGCGCCCATCTCTACGAGCAGTACTTC	CASSTGAHLYEQYF
TRBJ1-1	TRBV7-6	NA	TRBD1	TGTGCCAGCAGCTTAAGCCGCCCGGGACAGGTCACTGAAGCTTTCTTT	CASSLSRPGQVTEAFF
TRBJ2-7	TRBV6-6	NA	NA	TGTGCCAGCAGTAGGGACTTCGAGAGCTCCTACGAGCAGTACTTC	CASSRDFESSYEQYF
TRBJ2-1	TRBV7-2	NA	TRBD2	TGTGCCAGCAGCTGGCCCCGGCTAGCGGCCAATGAGCAGTTCTTC	CASSWPRLAANEQFF
TRBJ1-6	TRBV2	NA	TRBD1	TGTGCCACGAGACAGGGGATAGCAAATAATTCACCCCTCCACTTT	CATRQGIANNSPLHF
TRBJ2-7	TRBV9	few	NA	TGTGCCAGCAGCCCCGGGACATCCCCCTACGAGCAGTACTTC	CASSPGTSPYEQYF
TRBJ1-3	TRBV10-3	NA	TRBD1	TGTGCCATCAGTGATGACAGGGGAAGAAACACCATATATTTT	CAISDDRGRNTIYF
TRBJ2-3	TRBV7-8	NA	NA	TGTGCCAGCAGCTCGGACAGAACGGGGAGCACAGATACGCAGTATTTT	CASSSDRTGSTDTQYF
TRBJ1-5	TRBV4-2	NA	NA	TGTGCCAGCAGCCCGAGTGGGCGGGTTGAAGGTCAGCCCCAGCATTTT	CASSPSGRVEGQPQHF
TRBJ1-1	TRBV5-5	NA	NA	TGTGCCAGCAGCTTGGGACAGGTCGGGAACACTGAAGCTTTCTTT	CASSLGQVGNTEAFF
TRBJ2-1	TRBV7-9	NA	TRBD2	TGTGCCAGCAGCCACGGGACTAGCGAGTACAATGAGCAGTTCTTC	CASSHGTSEYNEQFF
TRBJ2-2	TRBV14	few	NA	TGTGCCAGCAAAACAGGGTTGAACACCGGGGAGCTGTTTTTT	CASKTGLNTGELFF
TRBJ1-2	TRBV7-2	NA	NA	TGTGCCAGCAGCTCTAGCCCGAGGGGTTCGGGACAACTTACGGGCTACACCTTC	CASSSSPRGSGQLTGYTF
TRBJ2-2	TRBV5-4	NA	TRBD2	TGTGCCAGCAGCCGTTCTAGCGGGGGGGGCACCGGGGAGCTGTTTTTT	CASSRSSGGGTGELFF
TRBJ1-3	TRBV6-5	NA	TRBD1	TGTGCCAGCAGCCGGGACAGCGGAAACACCATATATTTT	CASSRDSGNTIYF
TRBJ1-1	TRBV6-5	NA	NA	TGTGCCAGCAGTTACTCTCGGAGGGCTGAAGCTTTCTTT	CASSYSRRAEAFF
TRBJ1-6	TRBV6-4	NA	NA	TGTGCCAGCAGTGACTCGAAGACCGGGACACCCCTCCACTTT	CASSDSKTGTPLHF
TRBJ1-6	TRBV5-8	NA	NA	TGTGCCAGCAGCCAGAGCCGGGGAATTAATTCACCCCTCCACTTT	CASSQSRGINSPLHF
TRBJ2-5	TRBV9	NA	TRBD2	TGTGCCAGCAGCCCCGGGACTAGCGGGGGCATCCAAGAGACCCAGTACTTC	CASSPGTSGGIQETQYF
TRBJ2-1	TRBV5-6	NA	NA	TGTGCCAGCAGCGGGGCCACCCTCAAGCAGTTCTTC	CASSGATLKQFF
TRBJ1-2	TRBV5-1	NA	NA	TGCGCCAGCCACAATGACATATATGGCTACACCTTC	CASHNDIYGYTF
TRBJ2-3	TRBV7-2	NA	NA	TGTGCCAGCAGCTTGGAGACGCCCGGAAGCACAGATACGCAGTATTTT	CASSLETPGSTDTQYF
TRBJ1-3	TRBV4-1	once	TRBD1	TGCGCCAGCAGCCAAGTTACCTCAGGGGGAGGAAACACCATATATTTT	CASSQVTSGGGNTIYF
TRBJ2-3	TRBV11-1	NA	NA	TGTGCCAGCAGCTTAATCGTAACAGATACGCAGTATTTT	CASSLIVTDTQYF
TRBJ2-1	TRBV3-1/TRBV3-2	NA	TRBD2	TGTGCCAGCAGCGTACGGGGGGATCCTCGGAATGAGCAGTTCTTC	CASSVRGDPRNEQFF
TRBJ2-1	TRBV29-1	NA	NA	TGCAGCGTTGCGACGCTAGCCGATGCGTTCTTC	CSVATLADAFF
TRBJ1-6	TRBV5-6	NA	NA	TGTGCCAGCAACTCATTAGCGGGACGGATAAATAATTCACCCCTCCACTTT	CASNSLAGRINNSPLHF
TRBJ1-4	TRBV5-4	NA	NA	TGTGCCAGCAGCCCGGGATCAACTAATGAAAAACTGTTTTTT	CASSPGSTNEKLFF